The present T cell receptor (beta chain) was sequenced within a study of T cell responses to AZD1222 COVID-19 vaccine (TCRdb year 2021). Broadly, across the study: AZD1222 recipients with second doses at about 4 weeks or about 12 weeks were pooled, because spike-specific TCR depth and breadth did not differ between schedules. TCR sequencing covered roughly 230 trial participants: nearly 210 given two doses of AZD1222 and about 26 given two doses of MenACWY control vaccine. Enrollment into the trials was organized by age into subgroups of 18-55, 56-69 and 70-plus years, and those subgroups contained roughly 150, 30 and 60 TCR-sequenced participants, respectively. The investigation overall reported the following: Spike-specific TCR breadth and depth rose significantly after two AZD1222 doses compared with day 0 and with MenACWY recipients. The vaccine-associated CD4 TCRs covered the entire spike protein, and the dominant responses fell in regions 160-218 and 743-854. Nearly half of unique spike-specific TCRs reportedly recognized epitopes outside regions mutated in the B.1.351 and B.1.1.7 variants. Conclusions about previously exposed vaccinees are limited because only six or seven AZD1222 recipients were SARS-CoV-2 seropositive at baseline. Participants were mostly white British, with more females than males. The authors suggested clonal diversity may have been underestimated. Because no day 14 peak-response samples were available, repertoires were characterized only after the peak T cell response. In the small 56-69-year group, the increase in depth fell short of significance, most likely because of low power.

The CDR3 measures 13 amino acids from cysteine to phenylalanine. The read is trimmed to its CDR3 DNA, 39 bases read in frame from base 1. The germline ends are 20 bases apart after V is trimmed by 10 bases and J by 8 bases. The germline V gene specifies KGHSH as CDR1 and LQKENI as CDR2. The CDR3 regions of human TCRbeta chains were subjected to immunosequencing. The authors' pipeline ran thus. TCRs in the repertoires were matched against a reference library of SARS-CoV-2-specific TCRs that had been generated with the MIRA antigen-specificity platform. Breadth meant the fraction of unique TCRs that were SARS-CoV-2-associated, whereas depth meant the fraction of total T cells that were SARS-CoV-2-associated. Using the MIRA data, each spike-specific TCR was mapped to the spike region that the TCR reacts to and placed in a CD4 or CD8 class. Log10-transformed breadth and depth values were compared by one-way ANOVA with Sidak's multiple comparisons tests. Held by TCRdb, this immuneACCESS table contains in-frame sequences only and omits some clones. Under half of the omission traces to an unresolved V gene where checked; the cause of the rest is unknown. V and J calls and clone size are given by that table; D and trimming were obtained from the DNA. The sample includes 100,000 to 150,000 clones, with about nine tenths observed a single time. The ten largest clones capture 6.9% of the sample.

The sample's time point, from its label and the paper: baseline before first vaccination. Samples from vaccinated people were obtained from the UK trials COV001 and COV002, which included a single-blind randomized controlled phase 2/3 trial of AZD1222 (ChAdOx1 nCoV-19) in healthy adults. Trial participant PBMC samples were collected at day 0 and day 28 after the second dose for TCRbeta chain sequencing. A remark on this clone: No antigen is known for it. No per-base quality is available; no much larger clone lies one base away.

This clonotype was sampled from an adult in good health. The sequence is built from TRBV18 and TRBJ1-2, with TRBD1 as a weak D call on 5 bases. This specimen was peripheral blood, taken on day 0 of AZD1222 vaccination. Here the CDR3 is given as CATDRGGLGGYTF. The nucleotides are TGTGCCACCGACCGGGGCGGCTTGGGCGGCTACACCTTC.